This T cell receptor beta chain was profiled in a study of blood T cell repertoires in COVID-19. On the study more broadly: COVID-19 samples collected from the United States, Italy and Spain covered acute and convalescent phases. Nucleic acid was either cDNA or gDNA, and it came from T cells, B-cell-depleted T cells, or PBMCs.

To note about this clone: The sample holds other DNA sequences that translate to the same CDR3.

Authors' processing steps: Reference gene primer amplification yielded estimated nucleated cell counts. The method was immunoSEQ multiplex PCR; TCRdb's version includes in-frame clones alone and lacks a portion of them. The DNA gave D and trimming, while V, J and clone size come from that table. The sample has 200,000 to 250,000 clones; about 89% are singletons. The CDR3 contains 14 residues. Germline V gene sequence: CDR1 KGHSH, CDR2 LQKENI. The V and J ends lost 4 bases and 10 bases respectively, with 14 bases between them. This clonotype was obtained from a man in his 60s who had recovered from COVID-19. V and J are TRBV18 and TRBJ1-6; D possibly corresponds to TRBD1 (6 bases). Specimen: peripheral blood. The CDR3 sequence is CASSLQGSTSPLHF. In DNA form, the CDR3 reads TGTGCCAGCTCACTACAGGGATCGACCTCACCCCTCCACTTT.